The 22 T cell receptor beta chains below were found in one sample sequenced in a study of T cell repertoires in cytomegalovirus infection. The antigens for these receptors are not known. MiXCR, applied by TCRdb to the reads, yields one record per CDR3 protein. Of around 71,000 distinct CDR3 sequences in the sample, 20% to 25% are singletons; the top ten hold about 66%. Source: CD8+ T cells from cultured PBMCs, taken from culture after CMV antigen stimulation. The receptors here all came from a human donor in good health (CMV status not recorded). Some clones in this sample may be carry-over from other donors' samples.

This clonotype was recorded many times. V and J are TRBV4-1 and TRBJ1-1; 7 bases are a match to TRBD1. CDR3 length: 15 residues. CDR1 and CDR2 from the germline V gene are MGHRA and YSYEKL. With 0 bases clipped from V and 1 base from J, the junction kept 2 bases outside the gene matches. CDR3 bases: TGCGCCAGCAGCCAAGATTCAGGGGGGAACACTGAAGCTTTCTTT. Translated: CASSQDSGGNTEAFF.

This clonotype was observed a few times. With a much larger clone just one base away, this may be a read error. Here the CDR3 reads CASSLEVSNQPQHF. For the CDR3, the DNA is TGTGCCAGCAGTTTGGAGGTTAGCAATCAGCCCCAGCATTTT. The gene calls are TRBV12-3 or TRBV12-4 and TRBJ1-5; D gene uncertain. The CDR3 spans 14 residues. Trimming left V 3 bases short and J 0 bases short, with 6 bases between.

J is TRBJ1-1 and V is TRBV4-1, with a possible D match to TRBD1 (5 bases). The CDR3 has 16 residues. Germline lookup yields CDR1 MGHRA and CDR2 YSYEKL. The ends were cut back, 3 bases at V and 2 bases at J, with 16 bases in the middle. For the CDR3, the DNA is TGCGCCAGCAGCCAGGGTGCACAGGTAATCAACACTGAAGCTTTCTTT. This gives the protein CASSQGAQVINTEAFF.

This clonotype has just a few counts. This CDR3 reads CASTTYFRDRTSNQPQHF. The CDR3 coding sequence is TGTGCCAGCACCACTTACTTCCGGGACAGGACTAGCAATCAGCCCCAGCATTTT. The chain employs TRBV28 and TRBJ1-5, with 8 bases aligning to TRBD1. Trimming took 7 bases from V and 0 from J; bases not matched to a gene: 14. The CDR3 contains 18 residues. Germline CDR1 and CDR2: MDHEN and SYDVKM.

The chain links TRBV20-1 to TRBJ1-5; D remains unclear. V was clipped by 4 bases and J by 0 bases, with 10 bases between them. The germline V gene has CDR1 DFQATT and CDR2 SNEGSKA (reference sequence). The CDR3 is 14 amino acids. Written as DNA, the CDR3 is TGCAGTGCTAATGGGATAAATAGCAATCAGCCCCAGCATTTT. Translating gives CSANGINSNQPQHF.

This clonotype was seen at least ten times. This chain uses TRBV6-2 or TRBV6-3 with TRBJ2-1, with 13 bases identical to TRBD2. The V segment lost 6 bases and the J segment 8 bases; nucleotides outside the gene matches: 7. Looked up from germline, CDR1 is MNHEY and CDR2 is SVGEGT. This CDR3 has 15 residues. The chain's CDR3 is CASSIRTSGGHEQFF. For the CDR3, the DNA is TGTGCCAGCAGCATACGGACTAGCGGGGGTCATGAGCAGTTCTTC.

The J gene is TRBJ1-1, the V gene TRBV5-4, with a weak D call TRBD1 (5 bases). CDR3 length equals 14 residues. In germline, CDR1 is SGHNT, CDR2 YYREEE (reference sequence). Trimming cost V 3 bases and J 1 base, with 10 bases left between them. The DNA of the CDR3 is TGTGCCAGCAGCTACGGGGGACCGAACACTGAAGCTTTCTTT. It encodes CASSYGGPNTEAFF.

The genes are TRBV14 and TRBJ2-5, with D perhaps matching TRBD1 (6 bases). This CDR3 has 15 amino acids. Germline V gives CDR1 SGHDN, CDR2 FVKESK. Trimming removed 6 bases from V and 0 bases from J, with 14 bases in between. This chain's CDR3 is CASSSGTLYQETQYF. In DNA, the CDR3 is TGTGCCAGCAGTTCCGGGACATTGTACCAAGAGACCCAGTACTTC.

V and J are TRBV7-2 and TRBJ1-6, with unresolved D. With 1 base removed from V and 2 bases from J, the gap between germline ends came to 6 bases. The CDR3 has 15 residues. Per the germline V gene, CDR1 is SGHTA and CDR2 is FQGNSA. CDR3 in amino acids: CASSLVTAYNSPLHF. The CDR3 coding sequence is TGTGCCAGCAGCTTAGTGACGGCCTATAATTCACCCCTCCACTTT.

The chain joins TRBV7-9 to TRBJ2-7, with D perhaps given as TRBD1 or TRBD2 (5 bases each). The CDR3 runs 14 residues. V lost 8 bases to trimming and J lost 5 bases, with 19 bases between them. Germline V gene lookup returns CDR1 SEHNR and CDR2 FQNEAQ (reference sequence). The CDR3, as DNA: TGTGCCAGCGGGCCGGGACGCCTGAGGGACGAGCAGTACTTC. Amino acids: CASGPGRLRDEQYF.

The chain carries TRBV14 and TRBJ2-3; no clear D. The CDR3 is 13 residues long. V gave up 0 bases and J gave up 6 bases, with 7 bases separating them. The germline V gene has CDR1 SGHDN and CDR2 FVKESK. CDR3 nucleotides: TGTGCCAGCAGCCAAGATTGGGCCGATACGCAGTATTTT. Protein product: CASSQDWADTQYF.

The chain joins TRBV7-9 to TRBJ1-4; D possibly corresponds to TRBD1 (5 bases). V lost 1 base and J 8 bases, leaving 14 bases between the germline ends. The CDR3 runs 15 residues. Per germline, CDR1 SEHNR and CDR2 FQNEAQ (reference sequence). CDR3 coding DNA: TGTGCCAGCAGCTTAGAGAGACAGAGGGAGGAAAAACTGTTTTTT. Translated: CASSLERQREEKLFF. Together with reference TRBV7-9 and TRBJ1-4, the CDR3 gives the full variable domain: DTGVSQNPRHKITKRGQNVTFRCDPISEHNRLYWYRQTLGQGPEFLTYFQNEAQLEKSRLLSDRFSAERPKGSFSTLEIQRTEQGDSAMYLCASSLERQREEKLFFGSGTQLSVL.

The chain uses TRBV6-6 and TRBJ2-3; D assignment may be TRBD1 or TRBD2 (6 bases each). CDR3 length equals 14 residues. In germline, CDR1 is MNHNY, CDR2 SVGAGI (reference sequence). Trimming shortened V by 4 bases and J by 4 bases, and 12 bases separated the two germline ends. Here the CDR3 reads CASSSTRGADTQYF. Written as DNA, the CDR3 is TGTGCCAGCAGTTCGACTAGGGGGGCAGATACGCAGTATTTT.

Only a few counts were recorded for this clonotype. This rearrangement joins TRBV25-1 to TRBJ2-2; TRBD2 agrees at 12 bases. From germline, CDR1 is MGHDK and CDR2 SYGVNS. V lost 4 bases, J lost 5 bases, and 17 bases stayed unmatched. The CDR3 consists of 20 residues. CDR3 coding DNA: TGTGCCAGCAGTGCCCCCGGACTAGCGGGGCCTTCAGGGCGGACCGGGGAGCTGTTTTTT. Residues: CASSAPGLAGPSGRTGELFF.

This chain uses TRBV28 with TRBJ1-1, with TRBD1 matching over 10 bases. CDR3 length equals 14 residues. CDR1 MDHEN and CDR2 SYDVKM come from the germline V gene. J was trimmed by 6 bases and V by 2 bases; bases with no gene match: 3. Here the CDR3 reads CASSLQGTGAEAFF. The CDR3 DNA reads TGTGCCAGCAGTTTACAAGGGACAGGGGCTGAAGCTTTCTTT. Variable domain in full (rest from reference TRBV28 and TRBJ1-1): DVKVTQSSRYLVKRTGEKVFLECVQDMDHENMFWYRQDPGLGLRLIYFSYDVKMKEKGDIPEGYSVSREKKERFSLILESASTNQTSMYLCASSLQGTGAEAFFGQGTRLTVV.

The rearrangement links TRBV7-2 to TRBJ2-7; TRBD1 might be the D (6 bases). Per germline, CDR1 SGHTA and CDR2 FQGNSA. The CDR3 consists of 10 residues. In DNA form, the CDR3 reads TGTGCGTCCAGGGGTGACGAGCAGTACTTC. It codes for CASRGDEQYF.

This clonotype was detected a few times. The chain is built from TRBV6-1 and TRBJ2-5, with a possible D match to TRBD1 (6 bases). Trimming pared 5 bases from V and 1 base from J, leaving 11 bases between. This CDR3 region has 14 residues. The V gene's germline CDR1 is MNHNS and CDR2 SASEGT. The CDR3 DNA sequence: TGTGCCAGCAGTCCCTGGACAGCCCAAGAGACCCAGTACTTC. It specifies CASSPWTAQETQYF.

The chain links TRBV27 to TRBJ1-1; 7 positions agree with TRBD1. CDR3 length: 14 amino acids. Germline CDR1 and CDR2: MNHEY and SMNVEV (reference sequence). V lost 4 bases, J lost 1 base, and 3 bases stayed unmatched. DNA of the CDR3: TGTGCCAGCAGTTCCGGGACAGCGAACACTGAAGCTTTCTTT. Amino acids: CASSSGTANTEAFF.

The DNA of the CDR3 is TGCGCCAGCAGCGAGAGAGTTCCCAAAGAGACCCAGTACTTC. Amino acid sequence: CASSERVPKETQYF. This chain links TRBV5-1 with TRBJ2-5; D is unresolved. The CDR3 spans 14 residues. V dropped 4 bases and J dropped 3 bases, with 13 bases sitting between them. CDR1 and CDR2 (germline): SGHRS, YFSETQ. The full variable domain, in which reference TRBV5-1 and TRBJ2-5 provide the parts outside the CDR3, is KAGVTQTPRYLIKTRGQQVTLSCSPISGHRSVSWYQQTPGQGLQFLFEYFSETQRNKGNFPGRFSGRQFSNSRSEMNVSTLELGDSALYLCASSERVPKETQYFGPGTRLLVL.

This clonotype turned up a few times. CDR3 sequence (DNA): TGCAGTGCTAGGGCCCTGGTTACTGATAATTCACCCCTCCACTTT. Its translation is CSARALVTDNSPLHF. The rearrangement joins TRBV20-1 to TRBJ1-6, with D unclear. From germline, CDR1 is DFQATT and CDR2 SNEGSKA (reference sequence). V was pared by 3 bases and J by 5 bases, with 14 bases between. CDR3 length equals 15 residues.

This clonotype turned up a few times. CDR3 DNA: TGTGCCAGCAGTTTAAACATCTACGAGCAGTACTTC. Translating it yields CASSLNIYEQYF. The chain couples TRBV12-3 or TRBV12-4 to TRBJ2-7; D uncertain. The germline V and J ends were trimmed by 2 bases and 3 bases, with 5 bases remaining between them. The CDR3 has 12 amino acids.

This rearrangement joins TRBV6-5 to TRBJ2-7, with 12 bases fitting TRBD1. From germline, CDR1 is MNHEY and CDR2 SVGAGI. The CDR3 has 15 residues. V was pared by 0 bases and J by 6 bases, with 3 bases of the junction left unmatched. In DNA form, the CDR3 reads TGTGCCAGCAGTTACTCCGGGACAGGGGGCTCCGAGCAGTACTTC. It translates to CASSYSGTGGSEQYF.